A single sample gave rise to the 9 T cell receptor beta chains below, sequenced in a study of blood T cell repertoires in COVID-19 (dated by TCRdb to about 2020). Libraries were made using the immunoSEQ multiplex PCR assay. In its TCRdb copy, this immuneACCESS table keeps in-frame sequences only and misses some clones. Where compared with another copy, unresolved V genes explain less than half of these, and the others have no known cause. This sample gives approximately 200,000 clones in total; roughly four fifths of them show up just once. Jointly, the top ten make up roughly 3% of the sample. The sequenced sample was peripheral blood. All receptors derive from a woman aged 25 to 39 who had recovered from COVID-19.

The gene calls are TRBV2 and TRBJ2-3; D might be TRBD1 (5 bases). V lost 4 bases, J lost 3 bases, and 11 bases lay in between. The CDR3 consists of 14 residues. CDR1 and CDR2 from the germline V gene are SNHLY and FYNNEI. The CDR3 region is CASSAGAWTDTQYF. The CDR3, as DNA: TGTGCCAGCAGTGCTGGGGCTTGGACAGATACGCAGTATTTT.

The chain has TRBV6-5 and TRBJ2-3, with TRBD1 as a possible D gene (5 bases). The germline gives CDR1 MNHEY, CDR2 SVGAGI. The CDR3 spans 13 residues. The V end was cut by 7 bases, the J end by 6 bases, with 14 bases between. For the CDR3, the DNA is TGTGCCAGCAACCCAACCCCAGGGGATACGCAGTATTTT. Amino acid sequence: CASNPTPGDTQYF.

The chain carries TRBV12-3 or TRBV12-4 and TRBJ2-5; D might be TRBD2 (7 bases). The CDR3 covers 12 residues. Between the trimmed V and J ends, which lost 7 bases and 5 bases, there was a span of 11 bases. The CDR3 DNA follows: TGTGCCAGCAAGAGGGGGGGCGAGACCCAGTACTTC. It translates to CASKRGGETQYF.

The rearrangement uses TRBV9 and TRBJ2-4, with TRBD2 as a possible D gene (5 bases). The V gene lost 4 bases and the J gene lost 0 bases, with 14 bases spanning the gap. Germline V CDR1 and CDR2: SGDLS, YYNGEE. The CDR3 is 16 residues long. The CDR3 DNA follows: TGTGCCAGCAGCTCCTCGGGGTATCTAGCCAAAAACATTCAGTACTTC. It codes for CASSSSGYLAKNIQYF.

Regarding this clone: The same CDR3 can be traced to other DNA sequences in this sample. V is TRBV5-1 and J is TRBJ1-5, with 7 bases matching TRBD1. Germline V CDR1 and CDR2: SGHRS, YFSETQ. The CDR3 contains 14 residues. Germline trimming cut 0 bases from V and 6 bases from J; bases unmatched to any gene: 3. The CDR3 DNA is TGCGCCAGCAGCTTGGGAGGGGGCGGTCAGCCCCAGCATTTT. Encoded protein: CASSLGGGGQPQHF.

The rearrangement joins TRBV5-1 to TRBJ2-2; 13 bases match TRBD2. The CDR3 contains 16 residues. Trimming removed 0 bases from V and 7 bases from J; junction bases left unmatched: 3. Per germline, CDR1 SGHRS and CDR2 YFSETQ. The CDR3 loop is CASSLGLAGGIGELFF. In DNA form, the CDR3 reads TGCGCCAGCAGCTTGGGACTAGCGGGAGGAATCGGGGAGCTGTTTTTT.

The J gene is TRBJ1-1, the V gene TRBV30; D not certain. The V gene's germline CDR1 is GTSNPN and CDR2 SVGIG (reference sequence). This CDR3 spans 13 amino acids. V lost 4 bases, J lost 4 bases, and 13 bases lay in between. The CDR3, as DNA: TGTGCCTGGACCCGGACCGGGAGCACTGAAGCTTTCTTT. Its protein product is CAWTRTGSTEAFF.

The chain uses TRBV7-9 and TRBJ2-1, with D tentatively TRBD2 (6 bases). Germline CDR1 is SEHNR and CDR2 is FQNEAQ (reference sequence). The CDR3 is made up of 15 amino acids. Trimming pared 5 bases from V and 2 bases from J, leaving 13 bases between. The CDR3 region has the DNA TGTGCCAGCAGCCGTAGACTAGGCGCCTACAATGAGCAGTTCTTC. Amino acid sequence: CASSRRLGAYNEQFF.

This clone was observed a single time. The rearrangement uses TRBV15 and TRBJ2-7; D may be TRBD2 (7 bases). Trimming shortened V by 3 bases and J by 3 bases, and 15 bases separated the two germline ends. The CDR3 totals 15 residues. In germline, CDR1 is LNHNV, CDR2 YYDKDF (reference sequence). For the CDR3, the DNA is TGTGCCACCAGCAGGGGGGAGGGGGGTGACTACGAGCAGTACTTC. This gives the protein CATSRGEGGDYEQYF.